One and the same sample provided the 21 T cell receptor beta chains below, sequenced in a study of T cells after yellow fever vaccination. Each CDR3 protein is one row after TCRdb ran MiXCR on the 5' RACE reads. This sample carries approximately 34,000 distinct CDR3 sequences, about 10% of them seen once, and the ten largest clones take 9% to 15%. The sample here was PBMCs, either bulk or a sorted T-cell subset (CD4+, CD8+, memory, or dextramer-sorted; not recorded which), taken less than 16 days after the first yellow fever vaccination. The receptors come from a man aged 18 to 29 who received the YFV17D yellow fever vaccine.

At least ten counts were recorded for this clonotype. This chain links TRBV20-1 with TRBJ1-2; D remains unclear. The CDR3 runs to 12 residues. Germline lookup yields CDR1 DFQATT and CDR2 SNEGSKA (reference sequence). V was shortened by 3 bases and J by 0 bases, with 5 bases between the two germline ends. The CDR3 bases are TGCAGTGCTAGGACACCTAACTATGGCTACACCTTC. It yields the protein CSARTPNYGYTF.

This clonotype was counted many times. The chain recombines TRBV3-1 with TRBJ2-1; 7 bases fit TRBD2. J gave up 5 bases and V 6 bases, and 10 bases lay outside the gene matches. Looked up from germline, CDR1 is LGHDT and CDR2 is YNNKEL (reference sequence). The CDR3 length is 15 residues. Written as DNA, the CDR3 is TGTGCCAGCAGTCGAGTTGGGGACTACAACAATGAGCAGTTCTTC. It specifies CASSRVGDYNNEQFF.

Remarks on this clonotype: One base away lies a much larger clone, so this may be a sequencing read error. The chain carries TRBV18 and TRBJ2-6; no clear D gene. This CDR3 region has 16 residues. In germline, CDR1 is KGHSH, CDR2 LQKENI. Trimming took off 0 bases at V and 2 bases at J, with 8 bases between the two ends. As DNA, the CDR3 is TGTGCCAGCTCACCACCAACATGGACTGGGGCCAACGTCCTGACTTTC. Translated: CASSPPTWTGANVLTF.

This clonotype appeared many times. The chain carries TRBV27 and TRBJ2-1; 7 positions agree with TRBD1. Trimming took 5 bases from V and 4 from J; bases not matched to a gene: 5. CDR1 is MNHEY, CDR2 SMNVEV, per germline (reference sequence). The CDR3 sequence is 14 residues long. CDR3 sequence (DNA): TGTGCCAGCAGTCCCATGGGACAGTACAATGAGCAGTTCTTC. Translating it yields CASSPMGQYNEQFF.

In the case of this clonotype: A read error is possible here, since a much larger clone lies one base away. The chain is built from TRBV19 and TRBJ1-1; D remains unclear. V lost 3 bases and J lost 3, with 8 bases in between. The germline CDR1 and CDR2 sequences are LNHDA and SQIVND (reference sequence). This CDR3 is 13 amino acids long. The CDR3 loop reads CASSIEWDTEAFF. For the CDR3, the DNA is TGTGCCAGTAGTATCGAGTGGGACACTGAAGCTTTCTTT.

This clonotype was recorded at least ten times. The rearrangement uses TRBV25-1 and TRBJ2-3, with D hard to call. This CDR3 is 14 amino acids long. Looked up from germline, CDR1 is MGHDK and CDR2 is SYGVNS. V lost 1 base and J 2 bases, leaving 7 bases between the germline ends. The CDR3 coding sequence is TGTGCCAGCAGTGAATCTAAAACCACAGATACGCAGTATTTT. As protein: CASSESKTTDTQYF.

This clonotype appeared a single time. This may come from a read error, since a much larger clone is one base off. The chain has TRBV5-5 and TRBJ2-5; D possibly corresponds to TRBD2 (6 bases). CDR1 is SGHKS and CDR2 is YYEKEE in the germline V gene (reference sequence). The CDR3 consists of 16 residues. The V and J ends lost 1 base and 2 bases respectively, with 15 bases between them. The CDR3 coding sequence is TGTGCCAGCAGCTTGAACCTAGCGTGGGGACAAGAGACCCAGTACTTC. Its translation is CASSLNLAWGQETQYF.

Turning to this clonotype: This may stem from a read error, because a much larger clone lies one nucleotide away. This chain joins TRBV13 and TRBJ1-2, with D possibly matching TRBD1 (6 bases). This CDR3 region has 15 residues. Per the germline V gene, CDR1 is PRHDT and CDR2 is FYEKMQ (reference sequence). Deletions cut 5 bases from V and 4 bases from J, with 17 bases between. CDR3 loop: CASSTSDSRIYGYTF. CDR3 coding DNA: TGTGCCAGCAGCACCTCGGACAGCCGAATCTATGGCTACACCTTC. Supplemented by reference TRBV13 and TRBJ1-2, the full variable domain reads AAGVIQSPRHLIKEKRETATLKCYPIPRHDTVYWYQQGPGQDPQFLISFYEKMQSDKGSIPDRFSAQQFSDYHSELNMSSLELGDSALYFCASSTSDSRIYGYTFGSGTRLTVV.

This clonotype was seen many times. The chain couples TRBV9 to TRBJ2-5, with 8 positions matching TRBD1. CDR3 length: 16 amino acids. V shed 0 bases and J 5 bases; nucleotides not matched to a gene: 9. Germline V gives CDR1 SGDLS, CDR2 YYNGEE. CDR3 DNA: TGTGCCAGCAGCGTAGCTTCCCAGGGGGCGGGGGAGACCCAGTACTTC. Translating gives CASSVASQGAGETQYF.

This clonotype was detected many times. The V and J genes are TRBV20-1 and TRBJ1-6; the D is unclear. From germline, CDR1 is DFQATT and CDR2 SNEGSKA (reference sequence). The CDR3 length is 12 residues. Trimming took off 3 bases at V and 6 bases at J, with 6 bases between the two ends. The CDR3 reads CSASNSNSPLHF. The CDR3 DNA is TGCAGTGCTAGTAATTCTAATTCACCCCTCCACTTT.

A remark on this clonotype: Possible read error: a much larger clone is one base away. The chain links TRBV6-2 or TRBV6-3 to TRBJ1-5, with D perhaps matching TRBD1 (5 bases). V was clipped by 6 bases and J by 5 bases, with 23 bases between them. The germline gives CDR1 MNHEY, CDR2 SVGEGT. The CDR3 contains 17 residues. The CDR3 sequence is CASSPITTRGVYQPQHF. DNA for the CDR3: TGTGCCAGCAGCCCAATCACGACTCGGGGGGTTTATCAGCCCCAGCATTTT.

The sample holds many counts of this clonotype. The chain carries TRBV6-4 and TRBJ2-1, with 8 bases matching TRBD2. CDR3 length: 13 amino acids. Trimming removed 5 bases from V and 5 bases from J; junction bases left unmatched: 2. The germline V gene has CDR1 MRHNA and CDR2 SNTAGT. The CDR3: CASSPTSDNEQFF. CDR3 nucleotide sequence: TGTGCCAGCAGTCCGACTAGCGACAATGAGCAGTTCTTC.

About this clonotype: A much larger clone differs from this one at a single base, so this may be a read error. The chain is built from TRBV20-1 and TRBJ1-5; D perhaps matches TRBD1 (6 bases). This CDR3 has 13 amino acids. In germline, CDR1 is DFQATT, CDR2 SNEGSKA (reference sequence). With 8 bases removed from V and 7 bases from J, the gap between germline ends came to 18 bases. The CDR3, as DNA: TGCAGTATTATAAAGGGGGTGCGGCAGCCCCAGCATTTT. This sequence encodes CSIIKGVRQPQHF.

This clonotype was seen repeatedly, ten times or more. The rearrangement links TRBV30 to TRBJ2-5; 8 bases match TRBD1. V lost 0 bases to trimming and J lost 4 bases; unmatched junction nucleotides: 1. There are 13 residues in the CDR3. CDR1 and CDR2 (germline): GTSNPN, SVGIG (reference sequence). In DNA, the CDR3 is TGTGCCTGGAGTGTAGGACAGGGAGAGACCCAGTACTTC. Translated, it gives CAWSVGQGETQYF.

This clonotype was recorded many times. This chain uses TRBV4-3 with TRBJ2-3, with D hard to call. Germline V gene data show CDR1 as LGHNA and CDR2 as YSLEER. V dropped 6 bases and J dropped 5 bases, with 18 bases sitting between them. This CDR3 spans 15 amino acids. CDR3 sequence reads: CASSSVHVERDTQYF. The DNA for the CDR3 is TGCGCCAGCAGTTCGGTCCATGTGGAGAGAGATACGCAGTATTTT.

This clonotype has at least ten counts. The chain employs TRBV6-5 and TRBJ1-2; 8 nucleotides agree with TRBD1. CDR3 length: 12 residues. With V trimmed by 4 bases and J by 7 bases, 2 bases remained unmatched. Germline V gene sequence: CDR1 MNHEY, CDR2 SVGAGI. For the CDR3, the DNA is TGTGCCAGCAGTTCAGGGGGCGGTGGCTACACCTTC. It is translated as CASSSGGGGYTF.

A word on this clonotype: This may come from a read error, since a much larger clone is one base off. The J gene is TRBJ1-1, the V gene TRBV20-1; 10 bases are a match to TRBD1. J gave up 3 bases and V 8 bases, and 12 bases lay outside the gene matches. Germline CDR1 DFQATT, CDR2 SNEGSKA (reference sequence). CDR3 size: 15 residues. CDR3 protein: CSSLIGGTGDTEAFF. CDR3 in DNA: TGCAGTTCCCTAATTGGAGGGACAGGGGACACTGAAGCTTTCTTT.

This clonotype was detected ten times or more. V and J are TRBV20-1 and TRBJ2-3; D gene uncertain. Germline V gene lookup returns CDR1 DFQATT and CDR2 SNEGSKA (reference sequence). The CDR3 sequence is 13 residues long. V was cut by 0 bases and J by 2 bases, with 6 bases left in between. The CDR3 region is CSARDGSTDTQYF. In DNA, the CDR3 is TGCAGTGCTAGAGATGGATCCACAGATACGCAGTATTTT.

This clonotype was seen repeatedly, ten times or more. The chain uses TRBV7-3 and TRBJ2-1; 15 nucleotides line up with TRBD2. Losses at the gene ends were 3 bases for V and 9 bases for J; bases not matched to a gene: 3. This CDR3 comprises 15 residues. CDR1 and CDR2 (germline): SGHTA, FQGTGA. The chain's CDR3 is CASSFGLAGGSEQFF. CDR3 coding DNA: TGTGCCAGCAGCTTCGGACTAGCGGGGGGGAGTGAGCAGTTCTTC.

Only a few counts were recorded for this clonotype. This chain joins TRBV13 and TRBJ1-2; D gene uncertain. The length of the CDR3 is 13 residues. The V gene lost 1 base and the J gene lost 8 bases, with 11 bases spanning the gap. Germline loops: CDR1 PRHDT, CDR2 FYEKMQ (reference sequence). The CDR3 DNA sequence: TGTGCCAGCAGCTTAGATCGCTTTCCCGGCTACACCTTC. Translated, it gives CASSLDRFPGYTF.

This clonotype was seen at least ten times. V gene TRBV7-9 combines with J gene TRBJ1-6; D gene uncertain. V gave up 1 base and J gave up 4 bases, with 5 bases separating them. The CDR3 length is 14 residues. The germline V gene has CDR1 SEHNR and CDR2 FQNEAQ (reference sequence). The CDR3 DNA sequence: TGTGCCAGCAGCTTAGAACAATATAATTCACCCCTCCACTTT. Protein product: CASSLEQYNSPLHF. Full variable domain (outside the CDR3, taken from reference TRBV7-9 and TRBJ1-6): DTGVSQNPRHKITKRGQNVTFRCDPISEHNRLYWYRQTLGQGPEFLTYFQNEAQLEKSRLLSDRFSAERPKGSFSTLEIQRTEQGDSAMYLCASSLEQYNSPLHFGNGTRLTVT.